This T cell receptor beta chain was recovered during a study of blood T cell repertoires in COVID-19. This CDR3 region has 15 residues. In germline, CDR1 is SGHVS, CDR2 FNYEAQ. Trimming took 5 bases from V and 2 from J, leaving 16 bases between them. The table came from immunoSEQ multiplex PCR; TCRdb's copy has only in-frame clones and leaves some out. Among under 95,000 clones, about 90% were seen once, and the ten largest hold approximately 15%. The sample comprised peripheral blood. The gene calls are TRBV7-6 and TRBJ2-7, with D tentatively TRBD2 (5 bases). This TCR was recovered from a man at least 80 years old in a cohort sampled during active COVID-19. The CDR3 is CASSRGGGRTYEQYF. CDR3 DNA sequence: TGTGCCAGCAGCCGAGGTGGAGGCAGAACCTACGAGCAGTACTTC.